This T cell receptor (beta chain) originates from a study of HIV-infected patients and healthy controls. This clonotype was observed at least ten times. Trimming removed 6 bases at V and 5 bases at J, with 10 bases between. CDR3 length: 13 residues. Alpha and beta constant-region primers primed reverse transcription of about 470 ng RNA. Alpha and beta chain libraries were made separately by chain-specific third strand synthesis with multiplexing indices. Using its own MiXCR run on the 5' RACE reads, TCRdb lists one record per CDR3 protein. The sample yields 10,000 or so distinct CDR3 sequences, about 5.2% seen once. No cell fractionation was done, so the repertoire covers all unsorted peripheral blood T cells.

V gene TRBV12-3 or TRBV12-4 combines with J gene TRBJ1-4; perhaps TRBD1 as D (5 bases). Specimen: blood, collected before antiretroviral therapy. This TCR derives from an adult with HIV infection. CDR3: CASSVGGNEKLFF. Written as DNA, the CDR3 is TGTGCCAGCAGCGTTGGGGGGAATGAAAAACTGTTTTTT.